A selection of T cell receptor beta chains follows, all from one sample in a study of chemoradiotherapy in HPV16-positive cancers. The data were produced by immunoSEQ multiplex PCR, yet TCRdb's version contains in-frame clones alone and is incomplete. The data show some 10,000 clones, 65% to 85% seen once. The sequenced sample was blood, obtained from a patient who underwent chemoradiotherapy. All receptors derive from a human donor with HPV-associated anogenital cancer. Both conserved end residues are part of each CDR3. D genes are given only for firm matches. Part of the rows lack a size; the others show once, few, many or a class for expanded clones.

clone_size: .; j_call: TRBJ2-2; d_call: .; v_call: TRBV7-6; cdr3_nt: TGTGCCAGCAGCCACCTCGGGACTCAGAACACCGGGGAGCTGTTTTTT; cdr3_aa: CASSHLGTQNTGELFF
clone_size: .; j_call: TRBJ2-1; d_call: TRBD1; v_call: TRBV11-2; cdr3_nt: TGTGCCATCTCGACCGGGACAGGGAACAATGAGCAGTTCTTC; cdr3_aa: CAISTGTGNNEQFF
clone_size: .; j_call: TRBJ2-1; d_call: TRBD2; v_call: TRBV7-2; cdr3_nt: TGTGCCAGCAGGTCTCTAGCGGGTTACAATGAGCAGTTCTTC; cdr3_aa: CASRSLAGYNEQFF
clone_size: .; j_call: TRBJ2-1; d_call: TRBD2; v_call: TRBV5-1; cdr3_nt: TGCGCCAGCTCCGGCGGGAGCTCCTACAATGAGCAGTTCTTC; cdr3_aa: CASSGGSSYNEQFF
clone_size: .; j_call: TRBJ1-4; d_call: .; v_call: TRBV6-5; cdr3_nt: TGTGCCAGCAAAGGGGCAGGGGTTAATGAAAAACTGTTTTTT; cdr3_aa: CASKGAGVNEKLFF
clone_size: .; j_call: TRBJ2-2; d_call: .; v_call: TRBV9; cdr3_nt: TGTGCCAGCAGCGTAGATTGGGGGCCCGGGGAGCTGTTTTTT; cdr3_aa: CASSVDWGPGELFF
clone_size: .; j_call: TRBJ1-4; d_call: .; v_call: TRBV29-1; cdr3_nt: TGCAGCGTTGAAGCAGAGGATGAAAAACTGTTTTTT; cdr3_aa: CSVEAEDEKLFF
clone_size: .; j_call: TRBJ1-2; d_call: .; v_call: TRBV5-1; cdr3_nt: TGCGCCAGCAGCTTTACAGGGATCGGCTACACCTTC; cdr3_aa: CASSFTGIGYTF
clone_size: .; j_call: TRBJ1-2; d_call: TRBD1; v_call: TRBV13; cdr3_nt: TGTGCCAGCAGCTCCCGGACAGGGACAGGACTTAACTATGGCTACACCTTC; cdr3_aa: CASSSRTGTGLNYGYTF
clone_size: .; j_call: TRBJ1-4; d_call: .; v_call: TRBV19; cdr3_nt: TGTGCCAGTAGTAATCATGCTAATGAAAAACTGTTTTTT; cdr3_aa: CASSNHANEKLFF
clone_size: .; j_call: TRBJ1-1; d_call: TRBD1; v_call: TRBV19; cdr3_nt: TGTGCCAGTAGACCCCTGGGGACAGGGGCTAACACTGAAGCTTTCTTT; cdr3_aa: CASRPLGTGANTEAFF
clone_size: .; j_call: TRBJ1-1; d_call: TRBD1; v_call: TRBV29-1; cdr3_nt: TGCAGCGGCCAACAGGGGGCATGGACTGAAGCTTTCTTT; cdr3_aa: CSGQQGAWTEAFF
clone_size: .; j_call: TRBJ2-3; d_call: .; v_call: TRBV6-5; cdr3_nt: TGTGCCAGCAGTTCCGGACGAATAATACTGCCAGATACGCAGTATTTT; cdr3_aa: CASSSGRIILPDTQYF
clone_size: .; j_call: TRBJ1-4; d_call: .; v_call: TRBV13; cdr3_nt: TGTGCCAGCAGCTCTTATTGGCGTCGTGAAAAACTGTTTTTT; cdr3_aa: CASSSYWRREKLFF
clone_size: .; j_call: TRBJ1-4; d_call: .; v_call: TRBV5-4; cdr3_nt: TGTGCCAGCAGCTTGCTCGCCTCGGGTGGAGAAAAACTGTTTTTT; cdr3_aa: CASSLLASGGEKLFF
clone_size: .; j_call: TRBJ2-6; d_call: .; v_call: TRBV4-2; cdr3_nt: TGTGCCAGCAGCCAAGATAGCACTTCTGGGGCCAACGTCCTGACTTTC; cdr3_aa: CASSQDSTSGANVLTF
clone_size: .; j_call: TRBJ1-5; d_call: .; v_call: TRBV4-2; cdr3_nt: TGTGCCAGCAGCCAAGAGCTGCACCGGGATCCTCAGCATTTT; cdr3_aa: CASSQELHRDPQHF
clone_size: .; j_call: TRBJ1-1; d_call: .; v_call: TRBV28; cdr3_nt: TGTGCCACCCAGAGTCCCCGTGAAGCTTTCTTT; cdr3_aa: CATQSPREAFF
clone_size: .; j_call: TRBJ2-7; d_call: .; v_call: TRBV5-4; cdr3_nt: TGTGCCAGCAGCCCTAGTCCCTTTCGAAATTGGGACGAGCAGTACTTC; cdr3_aa: CASSPSPFRNWDEQYF
clone_size: .; j_call: TRBJ2-1; d_call: TRBD1; v_call: TRBV6-5; cdr3_nt: TGTGCCAGCAGTTACTCCTCAGGGGGCTCGAATGAGCAGTTCTTC; cdr3_aa: CASSYSSGGSNEQFF
clone_size: medium-sized; j_call: TRBJ2-7; d_call: .; v_call: TRBV7-2; cdr3_nt: TGTGCCAGCAGCCCTAGCTCCTGGGACGAGCAGTACTTC; cdr3_aa: CASSPSSWDEQYF
clone_size: once; j_call: TRBJ2-2; d_call: .; v_call: TRBV7-6; cdr3_nt: TGTGCCAGCAGCTTAGCGGGCAGAGCGAACACCGGGGAGCTGTTTTTT; cdr3_aa: CASSLAGRANTGELFF
clone_size: .; j_call: TRBJ2-5; d_call: TRBD1; v_call: TRBV7-9; cdr3_nt: TGTGCCAGCAAGTCGACAGGGGGTGAAGAGACCCAGTACTTC; cdr3_aa: CASKSTGGEETQYF
clone_size: .; j_call: TRBJ2-3; d_call: TRBD1; v_call: TRBV9; cdr3_nt: TGTGCCAGCGGGACAGGCCGCACAGATACGCAGTATTTT; cdr3_aa: CASGTGRTDTQYF
clone_size: .; j_call: TRBJ2-7; d_call: TRBD2; v_call: TRBV5-1; cdr3_nt: TGCGCCAGCAGCTTGGCTGGGCGGGGGGCAGCCTACGAGCAGTACTTC; cdr3_aa: CASSLAGRGAAYEQYF
clone_size: .; j_call: TRBJ1-6; d_call: TRBD1; v_call: TRBV27; cdr3_nt: TGTGCCAGCAGTTCAGGGGGCCCAAATTCACCCCTCCACTTT; cdr3_aa: CASSSGGPNSPLHF
clone_size: .; j_call: TRBJ2-3; d_call: TRBD1; v_call: TRBV5-1; cdr3_nt: TGCGCCAGCAGCACCGGACAGGTGGGAGTCACAGATACGCAGTATTTT; cdr3_aa: CASSTGQVGVTDTQYF
clone_size: .; j_call: TRBJ1-1; d_call: TRBD1; v_call: TRBV13; cdr3_nt: TGTGCCAGCAGCCCCCGGGACAGTGTGAACACTGAAGCTTTCTTT; cdr3_aa: CASSPRDSVNTEAFF
clone_size: .; j_call: TRBJ2-3; d_call: TRBD2; v_call: TRBV19; cdr3_nt: TGTGCCAGTACCGGGGGGGGAGTCACAGATACGCAGTATTTT; cdr3_aa: CASTGGGVTDTQYF
clone_size: .; j_call: TRBJ2-7; d_call: .; v_call: TRBV6-6; cdr3_nt: TGTGCCAGCAGTTCACTTAGGACAGAGCCCTACGAGCAGTACTTC; cdr3_aa: CASSSLRTEPYEQYF
clone_size: .; j_call: TRBJ2-7; d_call: .; v_call: TRBV5-4; cdr3_nt: TGTGCCAGCAGCTCTGACCAGGGTAACATAGAGCAGTACTTC; cdr3_aa: CASSSDQGNIEQYF
clone_size: .; j_call: TRBJ2-2; d_call: .; v_call: TRBV7-2; cdr3_nt: TGTGCCAGCACCTTCGACCAGTCGGCCGGGGAGCTGTTTTTT; cdr3_aa: CASTFDQSAGELFF
clone_size: once; j_call: TRBJ2-2; d_call: .; v_call: TRBV6-4; cdr3_nt: TGTGCCAGCAGTGACTCAACTCTCCCGAACACCGGGGAGCTGTTTTTT; cdr3_aa: CASSDSTLPNTGELFF
clone_size: .; j_call: TRBJ2-1; d_call: .; v_call: TRBV6-1; cdr3_nt: TGTGCCAGCAGTGGCCGGAGGGACGCATATGAGCAGTTCTTC; cdr3_aa: CASSGRRDAYEQFF
clone_size: .; j_call: TRBJ1-2; d_call: .; v_call: TRBV28; cdr3_nt: TGTGCCAGCAGTTTATCCCCCCGGGGGACCTATGGCTACACCTTC; cdr3_aa: CASSLSPRGTYGYTF
clone_size: once; j_call: TRBJ2-7; d_call: TRBD1; v_call: TRBV5-1; cdr3_nt: TGCGCCAGCAGCTTGGGGACAGGCTGGAGCTCCTACGAGCAGTACTTC; cdr3_aa: CASSLGTGWSSYEQYF
clone_size: .; j_call: TRBJ2-3; d_call: TRBD2; v_call: TRBV4-3; cdr3_nt: TGCGCCAGCAGCCAAGAGACTAGCGGGGGACCTAGCACAGATACGCAGTATTTT; cdr3_aa: CASSQETSGGPSTDTQYF
clone_size: .; j_call: TRBJ1-2; d_call: .; v_call: TRBV5-4; cdr3_nt: TGTGCCAGCAGCGCTGACCATCTGTATGGCTACACCTTC; cdr3_aa: CASSADHLYGYTF
clone_size: .; j_call: TRBJ2-7; d_call: .; v_call: TRBV10-2; cdr3_nt: TGCGCCAGCAGTGAACAGGGAACGTACGAGCAGTACTTC; cdr3_aa: CASSEQGTYEQYF
clone_size: .; j_call: TRBJ2-2; d_call: .; v_call: TRBV7-7; cdr3_nt: TGTGCCAGCAGCTTACTAGCCTCCCCCGGGGAGCTGTTTTTT; cdr3_aa: CASSLLASPGELFF
clone_size: .; j_call: TRBJ1-1; d_call: .; v_call: TRBV15; cdr3_nt: TGTGCCACCAGCAGTAGGCGCAACACTGCTGAAGCTTTCTTT; cdr3_aa: CATSSRRNTAEAFF
clone_size: .; j_call: TRBJ1-5; d_call: .; v_call: TRBV4-3; cdr3_nt: TGCGCCAGCAGCCAAGATTGGGGAGTTTATAGCAATCAGCCCCAGCATTTT; cdr3_aa: CASSQDWGVYSNQPQHF
clone_size: .; j_call: TRBJ1-1; d_call: .; v_call: TRBV7-2; cdr3_nt: TGTGCCAGCAGTTCGGACAGAAACACTGAAGCTTTCTTT; cdr3_aa: CASSSDRNTEAFF
clone_size: .; j_call: TRBJ2-3; d_call: .; v_call: TRBV5-5; cdr3_nt: TGTGCCAGCAGCTTGGCGCATCCACGGAACACAGATACGCAGTATTTT; cdr3_aa: CASSLAHPRNTDTQYF
clone_size: .; j_call: TRBJ2-6; d_call: .; v_call: TRBV9; cdr3_nt: TGTGCCAGCAGCGCCCGGGGGCGTCTAAAAGTTCCCCGCTCTGGGGCCAACGTCCTGACTTTC; cdr3_aa: CASSARGRLKVPRSGANVLTF
clone_size: .; j_call: TRBJ2-7; d_call: .; v_call: TRBV29-1; cdr3_nt: TGCAGCGTTGGACACGGAGACAGACGCTACGAGCAGTACTTC; cdr3_aa: CSVGHGDRRYEQYF
clone_size: .; j_call: TRBJ2-1; d_call: .; v_call: TRBV7-3; cdr3_nt: TGTGCCAGCAGCCCACCCGGGGATTACAATGAGCAGTTCTTC; cdr3_aa: CASSPPGDYNEQFF
clone_size: .; j_call: TRBJ1-5; d_call: .; v_call: TRBV7-8; cdr3_nt: TGTGCCAGCAGCTTAGCGAGGGGCCGAAATCAGCCCCAGCATTTT; cdr3_aa: CASSLARGRNQPQHF
clone_size: once; j_call: TRBJ1-1; d_call: .; v_call: TRBV18; cdr3_nt: TGTGCCAGCTCGCCCTTCGAATTGGACACTGAAGCTTTCTTT; cdr3_aa: CASSPFELDTEAFF
clone_size: .; j_call: TRBJ2-7; d_call: TRBD1; v_call: TRBV6-1; cdr3_nt: TGTGCCAGTGGGACAGGCTACTACGAGCAGTACTTC; cdr3_aa: CASGTGYYEQYF
clone_size: .; j_call: TRBJ1-4; d_call: .; v_call: TRBV6-5; cdr3_nt: TGTGCCAGCAGCTCCCCGGAGGGGGGCCGGGAAAAACTGTTTTTT; cdr3_aa: CASSSPEGGREKLFF
clone_size: .; j_call: TRBJ2-5; d_call: .; v_call: TRBV18; cdr3_nt: TGTGCCAGCTCACCGGTAGGCACAGGGGAGACCCAGTACTTC; cdr3_aa: CASSPVGTGETQYF